The 20 T cell receptor beta chains below were found in one sample sequenced in a study of graft-versus-host responses after intestinal transplantation. For these TCRs, the target antigens are not known. Sequencing was performed with immunoSEQ multiplex PCR; in TCRdb, only in-frame clones are kept and a portion is missing. The profile shows roughly 36,000 clones, nearly 95% of them singletons. Sequenced here: unstimulated CD8+ T cells sorted from spleen or lymph node cells, sampled before transplant. Receptors were obtained from a human donor who was the organ donor for an intestinal transplant.

This clone appeared a few times. The rearrangement links TRBV10-2 to TRBJ1-3; D not certain. The CDR3 has 16 residues. Germline values: CDR1 WSHSY, CDR2 SAAADI. V was cut by 4 bases and J by 0 bases, with 13 bases left in between. CDR3 in amino acids: CASSGPGRTSGNTIYF. The DNA of the CDR3 is TGCGCCAGCAGTGGACCAGGACGGACCTCTGGAAACACCATATATTTT.

The V call is TRBV16, the J call TRBJ1-1, with D perhaps TRBD1 (5 bases). This CDR3 has 15 amino acids. V lost 4 bases to trimming and J lost 5 bases, with 17 bases between them. The germline CDR1 and CDR2 sequences are KGHSY and FQNENV. The CDR3 region has the DNA TGTGCCAGCAGCCCAAACGCAAGGGGCGCGACTGAAGCTTTCTTT. The encoded protein is CASSPNARGATEAFF.

This chain connects TRBV27 to TRBJ2-5, with D possibly matching TRBD2 (6 bases). V lost 2 bases, J lost 4 bases, and 11 bases lay in between. The germline V gene encodes CDR1 MNHEY and CDR2 SMNVEV (reference sequence). This CDR3 spans 14 amino acids. The CDR3 DNA follows: TGTGCCAGCAGTTTAAAAGCGGGCGGAGAGACCCAGTACTTC. It specifies CASSLKAGGETQYF.

This chain links TRBV5-8 with TRBJ2-5; 9 nucleotides align to TRBD1. Germline CDR1 is SGHTS and CDR2 is YDEGEE. J was trimmed by 4 bases and V by 4 bases; bases with no gene match: 14. This CDR3 contains 17 residues. CDR3 in amino acids: CASSPDRDREGRETQYF. In nucleotides, the CDR3 is TGTGCCAGCAGCCCGGACCGGGACAGGGAGGGCAGAGAGACCCAGTACTTC.

V usage is TRBV7-9 and J usage is TRBJ2-7, with D unresolved. Germline lookup yields CDR1 SEHNR and CDR2 FQNEAQ (reference sequence). This CDR3 spans 15 amino acids. V dropped 3 bases and J dropped 0 bases, with 12 bases sitting between them. Written as DNA, the CDR3 is TGTGCCAGCAGCTTTCCCCAAATCCACTCCTACGAGCAGTACTTC. Amino acids: CASSFPQIHSYEQYF. The whole variable domain, filled in from reference TRBV7-9 and TRBJ2-7, reads DTGVSQNPRHKITKRGQNVTFRCDPISEHNRLYWYRQTLGQGPEFLTYFQNEAQLEKSRLLSDRFSAERPKGSFSTLEIQRTEQGDSAMYLCASSFPQIHSYEQYFGPGTRLTVT.

The V call is TRBV28, the J call TRBJ2-7, with D uncertain. Trimming removed 3 bases from V and 2 bases from J, with 8 bases in between. Germline V gene lookup returns CDR1 MDHEN and CDR2 SYDVKM. The CDR3 covers 13 residues. CDR3 protein: CASSFGETYEQYF. CDR3 nucleotides: TGTGCCAGCAGTTTTGGAGAAACCTACGAGCAGTACTTC.

A few counts support this clone. This chain's CDR3 is CASSQSGTGRRPGNTIYF. The CDR3 nucleotides read TGCGCCAGCAGCCAATCGGGAACAGGCCGCAGACCTGGAAACACCATATATTTT. This chain uses TRBV4-3 with TRBJ1-3, with D possibly being TRBD1 (5 bases). Trimming took off 2 bases at V and 2 bases at J, with 19 bases between the two ends. Germline CDR1 reads LGHNA; CDR2 reads YSLEER. The CDR3 is 18 amino acids.

V is TRBV6-5 and J is TRBJ1-1; 7 positions agree with TRBD1. J was trimmed by 5 bases and V by 0 bases; bases with no gene match: 6. The CDR3 extends over 15 amino acids. CDR1 is MNHEY and CDR2 is SVGAGI in the germline V gene. The CDR3 nucleotides read TGTGCCAGCAGTTACTCTAGGCAGGGGGGAACTGAAGCTTTCTTT. The encoded protein is CASSYSRQGGTEAFF.

V usage is TRBV9 and J usage is TRBJ1-2; D is undetermined. CDR3 length equals 16 residues. V gave up 0 bases and J gave up 3 bases, with 15 bases separating them. Germline CDR1 is SGDLS and CDR2 is YYNGEE. Here the CDR3 reads CASSVATEGPDYGYTF. The CDR3 nucleotides read TGTGCCAGCAGCGTAGCTACAGAGGGTCCCGACTATGGCTACACCTTC.

The chain has TRBV7-6 and TRBJ2-7; D perhaps matches TRBD1 (5 bases). This CDR3 region has 15 residues. The V gene lost 1 base and the J gene lost 4 bases, with 14 bases spanning the gap. Germline V gene lookup returns CDR1 SGHVS and CDR2 FNYEAQ. The CDR3 sequence is CASSLGQGLLYEQYF. CDR3 bases: TGTGCCAGCAGCTTAGGGCAGGGTTTGTTGTACGAGCAGTACTTC.

The rearrangement uses TRBV30 and TRBJ2-1; possible D gene TRBD1, 6 bases. The length of the CDR3 is 13 residues. Germline-derived CDR1 and CDR2 are GTSNPN and SVGIG (reference sequence). The germline V and J ends were trimmed by 1 base and 11 bases, with 15 bases remaining between them. This chain's CDR3 is CAWSEITGKQQFF. DNA for the CDR3: TGTGCCTGGAGTGAAATAACAGGGAAACAGCAGTTCTTC.

The genes are TRBV20-1 and TRBJ1-1; D is unclear. The CDR3 spans 11 residues. V shed 5 bases and J shed 0 bases, with 4 bases lying between them. Germline V gives CDR1 DFQATT, CDR2 SNEGSKA (reference sequence). The CDR3 loop is CSAELNTEAFF. For the CDR3, the DNA is TGCAGTGCTGAATTGAACACTGAAGCTTTCTTT.

V and J are TRBV15 and TRBJ2-5; 11 bases fit TRBD2. The ends lost 0 bases at V and 2 bases at J; junction bases unmatched: 5. The CDR3 has 17 residues. CDR1 is LNHNV, CDR2 YYDKDF, per germline (reference sequence). The CDR3 region is CATSREIAGGTQETQYF. In DNA, the CDR3 is TGTGCCACCAGCAGAGAAATAGCGGGGGGGACTCAAGAGACCCAGTACTTC.

The chain links TRBV19 to TRBJ1-1, with TRBD1 matching over 10 bases. The CDR3 is 15 residues long. CDR1 LNHDA and CDR2 SQIVND come from the germline V gene (reference sequence). The ends lost 7 bases at V and 3 bases at J; junction bases unmatched: 8. The CDR3 coding sequence is TGTGCCAGTACAAGACAGGGGGCTTGGGACACTGAAGCTTTCTTT. Residues: CASTRQGAWDTEAFF.

The genes are TRBV7-9 and TRBJ1-2, with unresolved D. Deletions cut 5 bases from V and 3 bases from J, with 13 bases between. This CDR3 has 14 amino acids. Germline V CDR1 and CDR2: SEHNR, FQNEAQ (reference sequence). Here the CDR3 reads CASSPLGSDYGYTF. DNA for the CDR3: TGTGCCAGCAGCCCGCTGGGTTCAGACTATGGCTACACCTTC.

This clone appeared a single time. V is TRBV27 and J is TRBJ1-2; TRBD1 agrees at 8 bases. Germline CDR1 is MNHEY and CDR2 is SMNVEV (reference sequence). Trimming at V came to 10 bases and at J to 4 bases, leaving 8 bases not matched to a gene. The CDR3 has 13 amino acids. In nucleotides, the CDR3 is TGTGCCACCGGGACAGGAGGGTCCTATGGCTACACCTTC. Encoded protein: CATGTGGSYGYTF.

V and J are TRBV6-5 and TRBJ1-5; weak D call: TRBD1 (6 bases). V lost 6 bases, J lost 5 bases, and 14 bases lay in between. The germline V gene has CDR1 MNHEY and CDR2 SVGAGI. CDR3 length: 14 residues. CDR3 DNA sequence: TGTGCCAGCAGCCCTGTCGGGGGCCATCAGCCCCAGCATTTT. Translation gives CASSPVGGHQPQHF.

V gene TRBV7-9 combines with J gene TRBJ1-2, with a tentative D call TRBD1 (5 bases). The ends were cut back, 1 base at V and 5 bases at J, with 11 bases in the middle. This CDR3 comprises 14 residues. The germline V gene has CDR1 SEHNR and CDR2 FQNEAQ (reference sequence). CDR3 nucleotides: TGTGCCAGCAGCTTAGGGGACGGTTTTTATGGCTACACCTTC. Translated, it gives CASSLGDGFYGYTF.

V and J are TRBV4-2 and TRBJ2-5; 11 bases match TRBD2. This CDR3 is built from 15 residues. Losses at the gene ends were 3 bases for V and 2 bases for J; bases not matched to a gene: 2. Germline assignment: CDR1 LGHNA and CDR2 YNFKEQ. The CDR3 DNA is TGTGCCAGCAGCCAGGTAGCGGGGGGGCAAGAGACCCAGTACTTC. Amino acid sequence: CASSQVAGGQETQYF.

V usage is TRBV6-4 and J usage is TRBJ2-2, with D unresolved. The CDR3 runs 13 residues. Trimming pared 2 bases from V and 5 bases from J, leaving 6 bases between. CDR1 MRHNA and CDR2 SNTAGT come from the germline V gene. Written as DNA, the CDR3 is TGTGCCAGCAGTGACACTCCGACCGGGGAGCTGTTTTTT. It specifies CASSDTPTGELFF.